This T cell receptor (beta chain) stems from a study of blood T cell repertoires in COVID-19. The overall study: The United States, Italy and Spain provided the acute and convalescent COVID-19 samples. T cells, B-cell-depleted T cells, or PBMCs provided the cDNA or gDNA that served as material.

In the original analysis: The authors estimated nucleated cell counts from reference gene primer amplification. The protocol was immunoSEQ multiplex PCR, while the TCRdb copy is restricted to in-frame clones and leaves out a portion. V, J and clone size reflect that table, while D and trimming were determined from the DNA. The sample carries 130,000 to 150,000 clones, 85% to 90% recorded once. In germline, CDR1 is MDHEN, CDR2 SYDVKM. Trimming took 3 bases from V and 6 from J, leaving 20 bases between them. This CDR3 region has 17 residues. This receptor was obtained from a man between 50 and 59 years old with active or convalescent COVID-19. Sequencing input: peripheral blood. The chain couples TRBV28 to TRBJ1-4; TRBD1 is a possible D gene (6 bases). The CDR3 DNA reads TGTGCCAGCAGTTTGGGGGCAGGGAGCTCGACTCATGAAAAACTGTTTTTT. Its protein is CASSLGAGSSTHEKLFF.